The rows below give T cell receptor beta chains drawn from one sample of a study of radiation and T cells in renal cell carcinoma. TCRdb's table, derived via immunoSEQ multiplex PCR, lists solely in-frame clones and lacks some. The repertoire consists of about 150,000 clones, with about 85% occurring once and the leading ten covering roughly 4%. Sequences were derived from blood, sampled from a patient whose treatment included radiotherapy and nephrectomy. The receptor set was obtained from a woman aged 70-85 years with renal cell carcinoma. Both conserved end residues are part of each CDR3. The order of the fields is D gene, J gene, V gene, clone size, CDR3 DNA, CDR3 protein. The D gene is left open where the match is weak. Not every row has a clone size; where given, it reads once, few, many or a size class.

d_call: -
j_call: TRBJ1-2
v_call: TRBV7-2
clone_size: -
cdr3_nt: TGTGCCAGCAGCTTAGGAGGGAAATATGGCTACACCTTC
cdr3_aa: CASSLGGKYGYTF

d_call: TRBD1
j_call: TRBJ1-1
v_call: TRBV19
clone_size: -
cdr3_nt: TGTGCCAGTAGTATATCAGCCCCAGGGGGGAACACTGAAGCTTTCTTT
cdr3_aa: CASSISAPGGNTEAFF

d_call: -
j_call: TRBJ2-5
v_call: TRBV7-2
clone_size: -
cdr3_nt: TGTGCCAGCAGCCAAAGGGCGGGGTGGGAGACCCAGTACTTC
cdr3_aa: CASSQRAGWETQYF

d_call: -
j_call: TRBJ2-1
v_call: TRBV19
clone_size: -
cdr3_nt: TGTGCCAGTAGTATATACAATGAGCAGTTCTTC
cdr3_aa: CASSIYNEQFF

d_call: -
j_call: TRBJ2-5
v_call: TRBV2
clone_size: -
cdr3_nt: TGTGCCAGCAGTGTTGACAGTCTACAAGAGACCCAGTACTTC
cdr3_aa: CASSVDSLQETQYF

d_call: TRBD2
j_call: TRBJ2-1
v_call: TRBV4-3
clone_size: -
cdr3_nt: TGCGCCAGCAGCCGACTAGCGGGGGGCCCGAATGAGCAGTTCTTC
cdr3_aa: CASSRLAGGPNEQFF

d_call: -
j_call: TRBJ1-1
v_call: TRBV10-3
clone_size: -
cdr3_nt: TGTGCCATCAGTGAAGCCATGATGAACACTGAAGCTTTCTTT
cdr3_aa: CAISEAMMNTEAFF

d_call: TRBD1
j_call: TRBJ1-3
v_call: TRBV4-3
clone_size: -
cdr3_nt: TGCGCCAGCAGCCTGACCCAAGGGGGCGCGTTGGGAAACACCATATATTTT
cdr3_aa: CASSLTQGGALGNTIYF

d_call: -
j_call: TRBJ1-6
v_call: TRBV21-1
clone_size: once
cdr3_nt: TGTGCCAGCAGGGTCAGGTTTTGGGTAAATTCACCCCTCCACTTT
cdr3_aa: CASRVRFWVNSPLHF

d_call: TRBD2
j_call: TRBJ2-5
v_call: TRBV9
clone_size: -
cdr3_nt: TGTGCCAGCAGCGTAGAGTCTAGCGGCGAGACCCAGTACTTC
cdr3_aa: CASSVESSGETQYF

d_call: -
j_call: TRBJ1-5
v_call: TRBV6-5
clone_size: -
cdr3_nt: TGTGCCAGCAACTCGAAGGGGCCCAATCAGCCCCAGCATTTT
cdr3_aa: CASNSKGPNQPQHF

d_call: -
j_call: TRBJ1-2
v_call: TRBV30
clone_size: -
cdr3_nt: TGTGCCTGGGACTACAGGGACCGGGGCTATGGCTACACCTTC
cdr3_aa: CAWDYRDRGYGYTF

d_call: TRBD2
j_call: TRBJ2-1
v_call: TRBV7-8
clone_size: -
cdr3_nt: TGTGCCAGCAGCCGCCAGACTAGCGGGGGGGCCTACAATGAGCAGTTCTTC
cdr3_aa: CASSRQTSGGAYNEQFF

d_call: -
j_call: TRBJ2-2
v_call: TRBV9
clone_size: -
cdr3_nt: TGTGCCAGCAGCCCCGCCGGGACCGCGAACACCGGGGAGCTGTTTTTT
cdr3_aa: CASSPAGTANTGELFF

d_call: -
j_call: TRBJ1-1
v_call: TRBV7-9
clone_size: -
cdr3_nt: TGTGCCAGCAGCTTAAGCATGAACACTGAAGCTTTCTTT
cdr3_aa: CASSLSMNTEAFF

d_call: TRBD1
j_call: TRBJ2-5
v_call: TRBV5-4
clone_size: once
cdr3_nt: TGTGCCAGCAGCTTGGCGACAGGGCTAAAGACCCAGTACTTC
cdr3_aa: CASSLATGLKTQYF

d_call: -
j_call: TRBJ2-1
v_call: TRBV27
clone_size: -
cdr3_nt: TGTGCCAGCAGTCCTCTCCCGGAGTACGAGCAGTTCTTC
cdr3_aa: CASSPLPEYEQFF

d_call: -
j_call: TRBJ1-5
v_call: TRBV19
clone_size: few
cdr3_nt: TGTGCCAGTAGTATGCCGGGACAGCCCCAGCATTTT
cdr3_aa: CASSMPGQPQHF

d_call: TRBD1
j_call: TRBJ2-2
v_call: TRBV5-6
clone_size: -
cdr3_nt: TGTGCCAGCAGCTGGGGGACAGGAATCACCGGGGAGCTGTTTTTT
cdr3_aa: CASSWGTGITGELFF

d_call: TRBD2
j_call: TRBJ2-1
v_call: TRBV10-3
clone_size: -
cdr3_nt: TGTGCCATCAGTGGGGCGGGGGGGCCCGAACGTGAGCAGTTCTTC
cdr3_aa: CAISGAGGPEREQFF

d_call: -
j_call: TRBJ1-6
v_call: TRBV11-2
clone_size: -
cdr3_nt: TGTGCCAGCCTCCGGGGGGTCTTAAGCTCCTATAATTCACCCCTCCACTTT
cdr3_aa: CASLRGVLSSYNSPLHF

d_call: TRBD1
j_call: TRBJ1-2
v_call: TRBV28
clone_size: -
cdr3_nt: TGTGCCAGTTGGGACAGGGGTACCTATGGCTACACCTTC
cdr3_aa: CASWDRGTYGYTF

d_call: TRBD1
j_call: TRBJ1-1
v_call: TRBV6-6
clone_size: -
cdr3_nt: TGTGCCAGCAGCCTCGGGACAGGGGGCACTGAAGCTTTCTTT
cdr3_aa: CASSLGTGGTEAFF

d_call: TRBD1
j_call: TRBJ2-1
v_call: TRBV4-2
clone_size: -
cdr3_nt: TGTGCCAGCAGCCAAGAAGGGACAGGGGGCTTCTGGGGGCAGTTCTTC
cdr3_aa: CASSQEGTGGFWGQFF

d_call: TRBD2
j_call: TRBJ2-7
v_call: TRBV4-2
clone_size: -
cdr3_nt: TGTGCCAGCAGCCAATATGAGCGGGGGGGGTCCTACGAGCAGTACTTC
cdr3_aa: CASSQYERGGSYEQYF

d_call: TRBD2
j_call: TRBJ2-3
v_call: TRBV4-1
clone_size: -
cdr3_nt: TGCGCCAGCAGCCCATCGGCGGGAGCTAGCACAGATACGCAGTATTTT
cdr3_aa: CASSPSAGASTDTQYF

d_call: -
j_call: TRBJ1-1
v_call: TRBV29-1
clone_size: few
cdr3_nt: TGCAGCGTTGCAACGGTCGGTGTGAACACTGAAGCTTTCTTT
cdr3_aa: CSVATVGVNTEAFF

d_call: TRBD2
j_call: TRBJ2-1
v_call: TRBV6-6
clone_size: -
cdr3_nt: TGTGCCAGCAGTTACCCGACTAGCAGCTACAATGAGCAGTTCTTC
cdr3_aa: CASSYPTSSYNEQFF

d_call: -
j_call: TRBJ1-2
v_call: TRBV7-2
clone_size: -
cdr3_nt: TGTGCCAGCAGCTGGGGACAAATCTATGGCTACACCTTC
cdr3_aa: CASSWGQIYGYTF

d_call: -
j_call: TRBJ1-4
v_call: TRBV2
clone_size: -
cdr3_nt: TGTGCCAGCAAAGCCGGGGCCTTCCTTGAAAAACTGTTTTTT
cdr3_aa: CASKAGAFLEKLFF

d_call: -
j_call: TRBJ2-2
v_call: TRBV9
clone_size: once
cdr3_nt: TGTGCCAGCAGCGTAGTAGGGATCGGTACCGGGGAGCTGTTTTTT
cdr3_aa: CASSVVGIGTGELFF

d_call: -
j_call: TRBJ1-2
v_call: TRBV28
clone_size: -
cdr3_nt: TGTGCCAGCAGATGGGGCCGAGCTAACTATGGCTACACCTTC
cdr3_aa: CASRWGRANYGYTF

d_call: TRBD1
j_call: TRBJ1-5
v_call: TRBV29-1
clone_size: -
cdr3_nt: TGCAGCGTCAACTACATCGGACAGGGGCCCAATCAGCCCCAGCATTTT
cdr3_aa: CSVNYIGQGPNQPQHF

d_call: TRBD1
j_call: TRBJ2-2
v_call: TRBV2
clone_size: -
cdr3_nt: TGTGCCAGCTTTACGGGACAGGGGAACACCGGGGAGCTGTTTTTT
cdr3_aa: CASFTGQGNTGELFF

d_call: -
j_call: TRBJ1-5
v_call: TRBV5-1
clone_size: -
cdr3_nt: TGCGCCAGCAGCTTAGGGACAAGCAATCAGCCCCAGCATTTT
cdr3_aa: CASSLGTSNQPQHF

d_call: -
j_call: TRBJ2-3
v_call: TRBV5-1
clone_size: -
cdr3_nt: TGCGCCAGCAGCACGGGACTCCGGGGGGATACGCAGTATTTT
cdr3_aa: CASSTGLRGDTQYF

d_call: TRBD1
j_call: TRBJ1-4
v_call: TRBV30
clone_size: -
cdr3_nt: TGTGCCTGGGGAGACGAGACAGGGGGTACTAATGAAAAACTGTTTTTT
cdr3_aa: CAWGDETGGTNEKLFF

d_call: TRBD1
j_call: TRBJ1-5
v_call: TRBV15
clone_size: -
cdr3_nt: TGTGCCACCAGGAACCCGGGACAGGGATATTATGGCAATCAGCCCCAGCATTTT
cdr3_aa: CATRNPGQGYYGNQPQHF

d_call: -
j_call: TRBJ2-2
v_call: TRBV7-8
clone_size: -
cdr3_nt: TGTGCCAGCAGGTCTACAGAAGTCAACACCGGGGAGCTGTTTTTT
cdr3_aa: CASRSTEVNTGELFF

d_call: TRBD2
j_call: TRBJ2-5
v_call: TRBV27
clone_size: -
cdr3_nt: TGTGCCAGCAGTTACCTAGCGGGGGGCGAGGAGACCCAGTACTTC
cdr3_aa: CASSYLAGGEETQYF

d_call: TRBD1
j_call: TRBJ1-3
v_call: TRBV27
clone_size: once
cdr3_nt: TGTGCCAGCAGTCTCCCGGGACAGGGGGCGAAACGAAACACCATATATTTT
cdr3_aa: CASSLPGQGAKRNTIYF

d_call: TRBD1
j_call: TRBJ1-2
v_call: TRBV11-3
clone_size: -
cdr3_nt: TGTGCCAGCAGCCGGGGGACAGGGGGCTACTATGGCTACACCTTC
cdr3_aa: CASSRGTGGYYGYTF

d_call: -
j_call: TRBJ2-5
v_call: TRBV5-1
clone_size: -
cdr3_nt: TGCGCCAGCCGCCGGGACTCCCGGTATGGGACCCAGTACTTC
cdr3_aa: CASRRDSRYGTQYF

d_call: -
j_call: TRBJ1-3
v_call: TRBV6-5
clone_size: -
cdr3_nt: TGTGCCAGCAGTTCCGCCCTTACTGGAAACACCATATATTTT
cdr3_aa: CASSSALTGNTIYF

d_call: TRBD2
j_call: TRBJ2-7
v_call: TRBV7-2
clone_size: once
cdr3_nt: TGTGCCAGCAGCTTAACGGGAGGCGAGCAGTACTTC
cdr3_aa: CASSLTGGEQYF

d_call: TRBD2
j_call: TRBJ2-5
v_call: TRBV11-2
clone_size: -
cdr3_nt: TGTGCCAGCAGCAGGACTAGCGGAGGGCAAGAGACCCAGTACTTC
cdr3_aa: CASSRTSGGQETQYF

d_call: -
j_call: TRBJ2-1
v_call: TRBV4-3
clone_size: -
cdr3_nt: TGCGCCAGCAGCCAAGAAACGCTATCCAGTGGCAGTGAGCAGTTCTTC
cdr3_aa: CASSQETLSSGSEQFF